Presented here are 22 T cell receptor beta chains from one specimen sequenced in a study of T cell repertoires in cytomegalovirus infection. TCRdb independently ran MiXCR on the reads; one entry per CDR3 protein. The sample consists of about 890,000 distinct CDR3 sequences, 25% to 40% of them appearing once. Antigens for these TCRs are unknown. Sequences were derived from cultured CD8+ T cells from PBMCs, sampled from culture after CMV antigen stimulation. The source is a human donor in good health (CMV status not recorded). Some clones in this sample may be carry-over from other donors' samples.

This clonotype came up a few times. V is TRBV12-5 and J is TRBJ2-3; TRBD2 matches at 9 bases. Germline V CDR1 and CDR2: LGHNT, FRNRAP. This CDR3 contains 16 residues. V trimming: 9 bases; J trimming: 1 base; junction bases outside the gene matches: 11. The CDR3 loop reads CASVSERGARTDTQYF. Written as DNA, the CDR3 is TGTGCTAGCGTATCGGAGCGGGGGGCCCGCACAGATACGCAGTATTTT. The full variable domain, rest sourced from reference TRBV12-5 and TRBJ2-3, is DARVTQTPRHKVTEMGQEVTMRCQPILGHNTVFWYRQTMMQGLELLAYFRNRAPLDDSGMPKDRFSAEMPDATLATLKIQPSEPRDSAVYFCASVSERGARTDTQYFGPGTRLTVL.

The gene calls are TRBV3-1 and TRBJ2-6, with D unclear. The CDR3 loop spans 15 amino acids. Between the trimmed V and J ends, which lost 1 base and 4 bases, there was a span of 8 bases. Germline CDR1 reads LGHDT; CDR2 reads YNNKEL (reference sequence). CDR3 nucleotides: TGTGCCAGCAGCCAAGTGGGTCTGGGGGCCAACGTCCTGACTTTC. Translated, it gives CASSQVGLGANVLTF.

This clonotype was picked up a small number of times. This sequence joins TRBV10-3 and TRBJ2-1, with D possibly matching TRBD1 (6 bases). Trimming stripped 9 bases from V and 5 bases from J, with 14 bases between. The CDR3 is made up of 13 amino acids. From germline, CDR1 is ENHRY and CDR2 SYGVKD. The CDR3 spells CAILQTGDNEQFF. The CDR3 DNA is TGTGCCATTCTACAGACAGGCGACAATGAGCAGTTCTTC.

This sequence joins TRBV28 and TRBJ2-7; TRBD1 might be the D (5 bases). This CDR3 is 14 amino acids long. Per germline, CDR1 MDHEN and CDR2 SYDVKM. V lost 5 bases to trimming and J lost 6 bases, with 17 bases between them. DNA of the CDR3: TGTGCCAGCAGTCGAGGACACTCGGCGCTCGAGCAGTACGTC. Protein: CASSRGHSALEQYV.

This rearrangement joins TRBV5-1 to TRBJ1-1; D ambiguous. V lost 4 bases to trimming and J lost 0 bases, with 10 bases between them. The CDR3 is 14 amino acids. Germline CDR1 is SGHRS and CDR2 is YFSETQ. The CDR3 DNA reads TGCGCCAGCAGCCCACTCGTCGTGAACACTGAAGCTTTCTTT. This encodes CASSPLVVNTEAFF. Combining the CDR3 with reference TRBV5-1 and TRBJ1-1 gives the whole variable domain KAGVTQTPRYLIKTRGQQVTLSCSPISGHRSVSWYQQTPGQGLQFLFEYFSETQRNKGNFPGRFSGRQFSNSRSEMNVSTLELGDSALYLCASSPLVVNTEAFFGQGTRLTVV.

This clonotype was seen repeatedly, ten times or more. The CDR3 is CASSYPTGTGNSEAFF. The CDR3 region has the DNA TGTGCCAGCAGTTACCCTACCGGGACAGGGAATTCTGAAGCTTTCTTT. The rearrangement joins TRBV6-6 to TRBJ1-1, with 9 nucleotides matching TRBD1. The CDR3 length is 16 residues. Trimming at V came to 2 bases and at J to 6 bases, leaving 10 bases not matched to a gene. Germline V gene sequence: CDR1 MNHNY, CDR2 SVGAGI (reference sequence).

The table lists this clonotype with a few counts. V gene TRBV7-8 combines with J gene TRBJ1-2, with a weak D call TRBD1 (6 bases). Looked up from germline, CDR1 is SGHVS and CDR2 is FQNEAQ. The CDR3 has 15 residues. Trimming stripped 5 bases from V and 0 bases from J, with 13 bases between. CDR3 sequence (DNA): TGTGCCAGCAGCATGTACAGGGAAACTAACTATGGCTACACCTTC. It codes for CASSMYRETNYGYTF.

The CDR3 DNA reads as TGTGCCAGCAGCGCGGGACAGGTGAAGACCTATGGCTACACCTTC. It encodes CASSAGQVKTYGYTF. The V and J genes are TRBV7-9 and TRBJ1-2; 8 nucleotides align to TRBD1. Germline CDR1 SEHNR, CDR2 FQNEAQ (reference sequence). Trimming cost V 5 bases and J 4 bases; bases outside gene matches: 9. The CDR3 contains 15 residues.

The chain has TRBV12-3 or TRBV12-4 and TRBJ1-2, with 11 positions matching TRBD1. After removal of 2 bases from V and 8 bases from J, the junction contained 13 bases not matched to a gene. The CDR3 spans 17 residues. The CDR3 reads CASSLLSDRGRRKGYTF. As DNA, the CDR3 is TGTGCCAGCAGTTTACTCTCGGACAGGGGGCGACGTAAAGGCTACACCTTC.

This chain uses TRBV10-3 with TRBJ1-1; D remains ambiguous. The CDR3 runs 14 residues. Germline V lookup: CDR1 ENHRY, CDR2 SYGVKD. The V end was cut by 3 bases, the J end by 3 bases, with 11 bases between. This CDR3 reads CAISEKGWDTEAFF. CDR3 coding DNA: TGTGCCATCAGTGAAAAGGGTTGGGACACTGAAGCTTTCTTT.

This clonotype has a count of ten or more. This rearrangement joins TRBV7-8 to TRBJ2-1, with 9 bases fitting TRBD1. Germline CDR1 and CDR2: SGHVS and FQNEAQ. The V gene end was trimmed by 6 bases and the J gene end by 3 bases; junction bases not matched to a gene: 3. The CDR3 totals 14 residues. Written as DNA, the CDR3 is TGTGCCAGCAGGGACAGGGGACGCTACAATGAGCAGTTCTTC. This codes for CASRDRGRYNEQFF.

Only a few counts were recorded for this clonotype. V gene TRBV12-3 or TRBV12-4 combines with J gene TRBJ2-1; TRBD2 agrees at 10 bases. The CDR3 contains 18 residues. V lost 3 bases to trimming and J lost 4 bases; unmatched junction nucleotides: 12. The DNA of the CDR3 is TGTGCCAGCAGTTTCCCGACCCGTAGCGGGGGGACTTACAATGAGCAGTTCTTC. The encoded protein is CASSFPTRSGGTYNEQFF.

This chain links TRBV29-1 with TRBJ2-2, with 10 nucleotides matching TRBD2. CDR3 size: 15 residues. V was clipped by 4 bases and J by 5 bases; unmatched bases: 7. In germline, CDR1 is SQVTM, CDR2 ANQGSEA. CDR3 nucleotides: TGCAGCGTTGGCGCTAGCGGGGGACTAACCGGGGAGCTGTTTTTT. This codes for CSVGASGGLTGELFF.

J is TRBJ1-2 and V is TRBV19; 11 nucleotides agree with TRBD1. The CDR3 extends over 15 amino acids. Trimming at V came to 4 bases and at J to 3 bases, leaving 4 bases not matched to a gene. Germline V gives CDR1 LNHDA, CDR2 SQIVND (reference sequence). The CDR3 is CASSTGQGADYGYTF. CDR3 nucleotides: TGTGCCAGTAGTACAGGACAGGGGGCCGACTATGGCTACACCTTC.

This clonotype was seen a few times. The CDR3 nucleotides read TGTGCCAGCAGCCCCTCAGCCAGCGGGGTTGAGACCCAGTACTTC. It codes for CASSPSASGVETQYF. The chain combines TRBV7-3 with TRBJ2-5; the match to TRBD2 covers 7 bases. The CDR3 runs 15 residues. The trim removed 5 bases at V and 5 bases at J, leaving 11 bases unmatched. Per germline, CDR1 SGHTA and CDR2 FQGTGA.

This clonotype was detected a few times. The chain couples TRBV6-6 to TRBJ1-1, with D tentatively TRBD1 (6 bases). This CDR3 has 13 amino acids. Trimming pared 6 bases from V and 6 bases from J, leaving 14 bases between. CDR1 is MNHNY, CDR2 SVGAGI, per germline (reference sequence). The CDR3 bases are TGTGCCAGCAGCCCTACAGGGCTGGCTGAAGCTTTCTTT. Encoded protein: CASSPTGLAEAFF.

The CDR3, as DNA: TGTGCCAGCCGAACAGGGGTTCCTGGCTACACCTTC. The encoded protein is CASRTGVPGYTF. The gene calls are TRBV2 and TRBJ1-2; the match to TRBD1 covers 7 bases. V lost 8 bases to trimming and J lost 7 bases; unmatched junction nucleotides: 7. This CDR3 region has 12 residues. Germline loops: CDR1 SNHLY, CDR2 FYNNEI.

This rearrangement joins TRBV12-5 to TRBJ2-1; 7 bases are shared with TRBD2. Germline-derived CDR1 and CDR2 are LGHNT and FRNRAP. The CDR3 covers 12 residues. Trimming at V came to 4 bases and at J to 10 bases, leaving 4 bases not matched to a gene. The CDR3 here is CASGSPRGEQFF. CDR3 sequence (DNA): TGTGCTAGTGGTTCCCCGCGGGGGGAGCAGTTCTTC.

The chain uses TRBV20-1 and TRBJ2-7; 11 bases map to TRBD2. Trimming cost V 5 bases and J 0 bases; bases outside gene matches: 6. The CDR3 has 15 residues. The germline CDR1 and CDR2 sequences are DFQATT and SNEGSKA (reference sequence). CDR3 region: CSAFRLAGNSYEQYF. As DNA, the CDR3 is TGCAGTGCTTTCCGACTAGCGGGGAACTCCTACGAGCAGTACTTC.

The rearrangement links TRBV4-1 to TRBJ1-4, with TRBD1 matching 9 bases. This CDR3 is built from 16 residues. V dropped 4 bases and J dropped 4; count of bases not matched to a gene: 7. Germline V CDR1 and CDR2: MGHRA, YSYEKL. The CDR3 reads CASSPWTGAGNEKLFF. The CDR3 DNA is TGCGCCAGCAGCCCATGGACAGGGGCCGGTAATGAAAAACTGTTTTTT.

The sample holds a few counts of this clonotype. CDR3 bases: TGTGCCACCGGGGATAGCGGGGGCCTGGGGAACACCGGGGAGCTGTTTTTT. It yields the protein CATGDSGGLGNTGELFF. The chain uses TRBV24-1 and TRBJ2-2, with TRBD2 matching 9 bases. V dropped 9 bases and J dropped 1; count of bases not matched to a gene: 11. Germline CDR1 reads KGHDR; CDR2 reads SFDVKD. There are 17 residues in the CDR3.

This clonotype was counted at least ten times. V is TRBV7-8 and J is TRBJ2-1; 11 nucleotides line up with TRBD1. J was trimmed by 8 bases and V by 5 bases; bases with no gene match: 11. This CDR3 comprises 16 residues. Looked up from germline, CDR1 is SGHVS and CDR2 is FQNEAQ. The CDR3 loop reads CASSLRWDRGKDEQFF. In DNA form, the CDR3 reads TGTGCCAGCAGCCTTAGGTGGGACAGGGGGAAGGATGAGCAGTTCTTC.